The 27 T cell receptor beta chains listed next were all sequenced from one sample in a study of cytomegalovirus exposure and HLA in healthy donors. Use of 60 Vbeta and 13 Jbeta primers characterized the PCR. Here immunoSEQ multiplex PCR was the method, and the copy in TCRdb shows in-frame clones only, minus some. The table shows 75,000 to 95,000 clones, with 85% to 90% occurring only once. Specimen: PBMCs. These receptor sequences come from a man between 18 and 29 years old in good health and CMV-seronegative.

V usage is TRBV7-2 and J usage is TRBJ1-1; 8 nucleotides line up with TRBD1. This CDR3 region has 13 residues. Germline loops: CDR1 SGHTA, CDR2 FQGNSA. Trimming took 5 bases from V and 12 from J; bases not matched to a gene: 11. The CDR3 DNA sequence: TGTGCCAGCAGCCCCGAGGCGGGACAGGAGCCTTTCTTT. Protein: CASSPEAGQEPFF.

CDR3 bases: TGTGCCAGCAGCCGGACTAGCGGGAGATCACATGAGCAGTTCTTC. Translation: CASSRTSGRSHEQFF. The genes are TRBV7-2 and TRBJ2-1, with 13 bases that match TRBD2. CDR1 SGHTA and CDR2 FQGNSA come from the germline V gene. V was pared by 5 bases and J by 8 bases, with 6 bases of the junction left unmatched. The CDR3 has 15 amino acids.

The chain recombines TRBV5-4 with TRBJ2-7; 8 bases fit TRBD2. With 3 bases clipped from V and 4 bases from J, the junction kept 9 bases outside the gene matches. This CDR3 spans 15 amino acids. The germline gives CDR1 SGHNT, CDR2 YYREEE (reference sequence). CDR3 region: CASSSGLVSSYEQYF. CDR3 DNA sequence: TGTGCCAGCAGCTCGGGACTAGTGTCTTCATACGAGCAGTACTTC.

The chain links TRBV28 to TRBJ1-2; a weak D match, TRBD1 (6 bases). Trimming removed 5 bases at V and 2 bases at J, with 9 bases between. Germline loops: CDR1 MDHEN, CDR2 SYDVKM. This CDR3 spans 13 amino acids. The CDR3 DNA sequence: TGTGCCAGCAGTCTCGACAGGAACTATGGCTACACCTTC. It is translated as CASSLDRNYGYTF.

The CDR3 here is CASSIGRGSSYNEQFF. The CDR3 region has the DNA TGTGCCAGTAGTATAGGAAGGGGTAGCTCCTACAATGAGCAGTTCTTC. V gene TRBV19 combines with J gene TRBJ2-1; tentative D call: TRBD1 (5 bases). This CDR3 has 16 residues. Germline V gene data show CDR1 as LNHDA and CDR2 as SQIVND (reference sequence). V shed 1 base and J shed 0 bases, with 10 bases lying between them.

CDR3 nucleotide sequence: TGTGCCAGCAGCTACACTAGCGTGGGCAATGAGCAGTTCTTC. Protein: CASSYTSVGNEQFF. This chain uses TRBV11-2 with TRBJ2-1; 7 bases agree with TRBD2. Germline assignment: CDR1 SGHAT and CDR2 FQNNGV. J was trimmed by 6 bases and V by 4 bases; bases with no gene match: 6. The length of the CDR3 is 14 residues.

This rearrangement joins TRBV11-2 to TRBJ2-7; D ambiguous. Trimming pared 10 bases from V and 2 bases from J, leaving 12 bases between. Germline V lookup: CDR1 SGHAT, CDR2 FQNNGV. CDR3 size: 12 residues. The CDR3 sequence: CAITIRPYEQYF. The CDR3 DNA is TGTGCCATCACTATAAGACCCTACGAGCAGTACTTC.

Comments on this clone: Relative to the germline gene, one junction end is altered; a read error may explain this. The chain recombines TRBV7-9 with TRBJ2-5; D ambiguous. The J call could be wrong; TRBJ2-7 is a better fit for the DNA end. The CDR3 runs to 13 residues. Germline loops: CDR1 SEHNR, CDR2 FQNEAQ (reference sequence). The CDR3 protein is CASGFLWAYEQYF. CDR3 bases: TGTGCCAGCGGCTTCTTGTGGGCCTACGAGCAGTACTTC.

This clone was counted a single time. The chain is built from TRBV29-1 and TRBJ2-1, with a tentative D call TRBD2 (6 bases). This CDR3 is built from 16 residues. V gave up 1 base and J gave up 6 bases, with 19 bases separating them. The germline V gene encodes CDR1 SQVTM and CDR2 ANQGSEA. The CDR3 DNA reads TGCAGCGTTGAAGGGGGGATTAGCGGTTATATCAATGAGCAGTTCTTC. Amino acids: CSVEGGISGYINEQFF.

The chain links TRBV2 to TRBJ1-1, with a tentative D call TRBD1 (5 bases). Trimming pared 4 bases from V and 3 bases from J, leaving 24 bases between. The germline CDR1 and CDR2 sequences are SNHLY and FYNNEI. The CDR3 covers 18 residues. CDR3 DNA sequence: TGTGCCAGCAGTGCCCCGAGGGAGGGGTCGAACCTGGACACTGAAGCTTTCTTT. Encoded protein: CASSAPREGSNLDTEAFF.

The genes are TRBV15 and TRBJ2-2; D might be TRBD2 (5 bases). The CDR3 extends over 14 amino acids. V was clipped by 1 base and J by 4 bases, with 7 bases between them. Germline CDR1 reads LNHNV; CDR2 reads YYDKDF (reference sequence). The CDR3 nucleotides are TGTGCCACCAGCAGAGTACTAGGCACCGGGGAGCTGTTTTTT. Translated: CATSRVLGTGELFF. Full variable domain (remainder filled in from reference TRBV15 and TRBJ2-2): DAMVIQNPRYQVTQFGKPVTLSCSQTLNHNVMYWYQQKSSQAPKLLFHYYDKDFNNEADTPDNFQSRRPNTSFCFLDIRSPGLGDTAMYLCATSRVLGTGELFFGEGSRLTVL.

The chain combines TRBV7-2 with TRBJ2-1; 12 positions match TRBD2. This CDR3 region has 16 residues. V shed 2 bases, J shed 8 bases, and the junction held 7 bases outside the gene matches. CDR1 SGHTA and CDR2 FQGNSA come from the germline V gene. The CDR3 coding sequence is TGTGCCAGCAGCTTAAGGACTAGCGGGATGGGCGATGAGCAGTTCTTC. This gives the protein CASSLRTSGMGDEQFF.

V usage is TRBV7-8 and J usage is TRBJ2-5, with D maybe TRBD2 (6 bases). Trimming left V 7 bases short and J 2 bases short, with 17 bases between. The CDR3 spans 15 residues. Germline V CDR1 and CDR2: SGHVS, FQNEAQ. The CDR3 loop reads CASTSGTRNQETQYF. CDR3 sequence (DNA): TGTGCCAGCACCTCAGGGACTCGAAATCAAGAGACCCAGTACTTC.

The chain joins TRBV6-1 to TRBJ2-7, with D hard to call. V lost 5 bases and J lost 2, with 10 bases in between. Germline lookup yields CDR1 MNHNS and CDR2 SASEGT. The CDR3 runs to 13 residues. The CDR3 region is CASSWAKAYEQYF. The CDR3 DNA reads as TGTGCCAGCAGTTGGGCGAAAGCCTACGAGCAGTACTTC.

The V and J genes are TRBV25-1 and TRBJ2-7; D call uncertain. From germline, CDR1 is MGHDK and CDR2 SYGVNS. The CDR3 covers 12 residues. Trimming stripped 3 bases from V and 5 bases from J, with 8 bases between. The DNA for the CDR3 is TGTGCCAGCAGTGATCCGGGTGACGAGCAGTACTTC. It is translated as CASSDPGDEQYF.

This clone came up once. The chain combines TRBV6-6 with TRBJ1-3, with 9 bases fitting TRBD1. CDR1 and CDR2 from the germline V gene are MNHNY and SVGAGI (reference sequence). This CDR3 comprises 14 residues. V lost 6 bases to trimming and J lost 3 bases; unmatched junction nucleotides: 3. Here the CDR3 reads CASRDRGDGNTIYF. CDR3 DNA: TGTGCCAGCAGGGACAGGGGTGATGGAAACACCATATATTTT.

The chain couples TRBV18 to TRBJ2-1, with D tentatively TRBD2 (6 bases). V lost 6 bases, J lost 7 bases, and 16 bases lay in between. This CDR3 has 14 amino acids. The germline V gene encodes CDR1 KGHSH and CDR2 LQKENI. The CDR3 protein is CASSRLEKGNEQFF. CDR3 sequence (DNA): TGTGCCAGCTCCCGACTAGAGAAGGGGAATGAGCAGTTCTTC.

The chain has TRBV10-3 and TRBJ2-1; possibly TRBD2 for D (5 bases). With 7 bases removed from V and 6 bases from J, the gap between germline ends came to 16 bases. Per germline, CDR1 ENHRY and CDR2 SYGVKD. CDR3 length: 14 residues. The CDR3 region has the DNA TGTGCCATCACCGCCGAGGGTCAAGGCAATGAGCAGTTCTTC. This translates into CAITAEGQGNEQFF.

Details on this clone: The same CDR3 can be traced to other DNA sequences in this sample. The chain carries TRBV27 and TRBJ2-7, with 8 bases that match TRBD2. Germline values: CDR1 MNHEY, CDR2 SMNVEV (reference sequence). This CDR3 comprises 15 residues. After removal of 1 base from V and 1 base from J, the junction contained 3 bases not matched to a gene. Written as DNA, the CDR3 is TGTGCCAGCAGTTTATGGGGCGGGAGGTCCTACGAGCAGTACTTC. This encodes CASSLWGGRSYEQYF.

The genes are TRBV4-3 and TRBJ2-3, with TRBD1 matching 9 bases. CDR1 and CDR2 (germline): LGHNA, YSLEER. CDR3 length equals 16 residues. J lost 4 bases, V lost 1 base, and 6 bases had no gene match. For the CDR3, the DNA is TGCGCCAGCAGCCAAGGACAGGGGGTAATCGCAGATACGCAGTATTTT. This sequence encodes CASSQGQGVIADTQYF.

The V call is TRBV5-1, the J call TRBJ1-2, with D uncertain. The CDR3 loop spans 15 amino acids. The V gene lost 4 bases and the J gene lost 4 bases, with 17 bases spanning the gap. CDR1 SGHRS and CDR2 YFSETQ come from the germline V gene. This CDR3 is CASSRLGTEPYGYTF. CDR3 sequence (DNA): TGCGCCAGCAGCCGTCTCGGAACAGAACCCTATGGCTACACCTTC.

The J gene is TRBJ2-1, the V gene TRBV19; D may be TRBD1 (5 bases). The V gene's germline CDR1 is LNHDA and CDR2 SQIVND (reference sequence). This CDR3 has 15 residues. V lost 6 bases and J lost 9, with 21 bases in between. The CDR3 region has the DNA TGTGCCAGTAGGACCCGGGCAGGGTCCCCACTTGAGCAGTTCTTC. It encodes CASRTRAGSPLEQFF.

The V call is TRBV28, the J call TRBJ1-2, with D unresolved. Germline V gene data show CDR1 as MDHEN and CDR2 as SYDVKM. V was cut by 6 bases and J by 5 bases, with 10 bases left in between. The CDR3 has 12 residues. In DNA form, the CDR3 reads TGTGCCAGCAGAGTCGTGACTTATGGCTACACCTTC. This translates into CASRVVTYGYTF.

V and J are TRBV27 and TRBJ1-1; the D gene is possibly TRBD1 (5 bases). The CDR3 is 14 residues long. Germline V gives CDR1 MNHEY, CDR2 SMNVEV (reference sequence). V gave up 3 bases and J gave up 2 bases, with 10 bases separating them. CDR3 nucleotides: TGTGCCAGCAGTTTGACAGAAATCAACACTGAAGCTTTCTTT. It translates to CASSLTEINTEAFF.

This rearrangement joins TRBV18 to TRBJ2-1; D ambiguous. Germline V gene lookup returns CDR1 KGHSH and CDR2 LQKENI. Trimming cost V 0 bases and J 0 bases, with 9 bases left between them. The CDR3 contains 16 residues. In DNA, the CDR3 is TGTGCCAGCTCACCACCCCTTGTTCCCTCCTACAATGAGCAGTTCTTC. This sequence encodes CASSPPLVPSYNEQFF.

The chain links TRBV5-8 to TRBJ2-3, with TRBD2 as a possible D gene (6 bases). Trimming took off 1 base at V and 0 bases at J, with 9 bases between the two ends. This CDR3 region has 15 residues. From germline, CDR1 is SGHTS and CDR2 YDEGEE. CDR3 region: CASSLMAGSTDTQYF. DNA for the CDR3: TGTGCCAGCAGCTTGATGGCGGGAAGCACAGATACGCAGTATTTT.

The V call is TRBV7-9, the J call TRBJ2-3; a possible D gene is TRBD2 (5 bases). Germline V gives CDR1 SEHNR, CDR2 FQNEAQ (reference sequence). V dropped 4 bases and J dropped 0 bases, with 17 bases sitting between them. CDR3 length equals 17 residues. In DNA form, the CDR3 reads TGTGCCAGCAGCTCCCTTGGGCGGGTGTCTAGCACAGATACGCAGTATTTT. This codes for CASSSLGRVSSTDTQYF.